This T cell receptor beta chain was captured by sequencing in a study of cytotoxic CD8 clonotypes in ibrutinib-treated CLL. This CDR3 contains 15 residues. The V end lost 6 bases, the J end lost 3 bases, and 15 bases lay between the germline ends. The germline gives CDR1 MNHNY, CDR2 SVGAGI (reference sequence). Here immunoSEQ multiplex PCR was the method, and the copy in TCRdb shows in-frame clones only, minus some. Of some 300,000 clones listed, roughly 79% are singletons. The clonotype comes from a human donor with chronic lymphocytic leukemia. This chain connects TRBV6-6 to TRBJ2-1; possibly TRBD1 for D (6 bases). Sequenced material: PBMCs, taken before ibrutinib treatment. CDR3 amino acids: CASSWPGQYYNEQFF. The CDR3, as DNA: TGTGCCAGCAGCTGGCCGGGACAATACTACAATGAGCAGTTCTTC.